The clone carrying this T cell receptor beta chain was counted at least ten times. Looked up from germline, CDR1 is SGHTA and CDR2 is FQGNSA. V was shortened by 3 bases and J by 8 bases, with 25 bases between the two germline ends. The CDR3 is 17 residues long. TCRdb used MiXCR to reprocess the 5' RACE reads, holding one entry per CDR3 protein. The table lists 200,000 to 300,000 distinct CDR3 sequences, approximately 16% of them singletons. The data originate from a study of T-cell memory formation after mild COVID-19. The sample was PBMCs or a T cell subset sorted from them (not recorded which). The J gene is TRBJ1-2, the V gene TRBV7-2, with a weak D call TRBD1 (6 bases). This sequence originates from a man younger than 35 who had mild COVID-19 (a few samples of this study predate the infection). Cell type and time point are not known. The CDR3 coding sequence is TGTGCCAGCAGCTTCCGGAACAGGGTGCTGGCCGCCTCAGGCTACACCTTC. Protein sequence: CASSFRNRVLAASGYTF.